The 15 T cell receptor beta chains listed next were all sequenced from one sample in a study of cytomegalovirus exposure and HLA in healthy donors. The PCR made use of 60 Vbeta and 13 Jbeta primers. Using immunoSEQ multiplex PCR, the repertoire was profiled, and TCRdb retains in-frame clones only, with some absent. The sample includes some 130,000 clones, over 50% seen only once; the top ten take approximately 1.7%. Sample: PBMCs. All receptors come from a human donor in good health.

The chain combines TRBV18 with TRBJ1-5; D is unresolved. The CDR3 has 15 residues. Germline V gene sequence: CDR1 KGHSH, CDR2 LQKENI. V gave up 3 bases and J gave up 0 bases, with 9 bases separating them. CDR3 region: CASSPGGPSNQPQHF. In DNA, the CDR3 is TGTGCCAGCTCACCGGGCGGGCCTAGCAATCAGCCCCAGCATTTT.

This clone showed up just a few times. This sequence joins TRBV28 and TRBJ1-4, with 8 bases matching TRBD1. V lost 7 bases and J lost 4; bases outside the gene matches: 8. This CDR3 is built from 15 residues. Germline V gives CDR1 MDHEN, CDR2 SYDVKM. CDR3 protein: CASTAYRGFNEKLFF. CDR3 nucleotides: TGTGCCAGCACCGCTTACAGGGGGTTTAATGAAAAACTGTTTTTT.

The J gene is TRBJ2-3, the V gene TRBV6-1; D is uncertain. This CDR3 region has 12 residues. V was shortened by 1 base and J by 5 bases, with 4 bases between the two germline ends. Germline V gene lookup returns CDR1 MNHNS and CDR2 SASEGT. This CDR3 is CASSEVVDTQYF. CDR3 nucleotide sequence: TGTGCCAGCAGTGAAGTCGTAGATACGCAGTATTTT.

The chain recombines TRBV6-6 with TRBJ2-1; D unclear. Germline CDR1 reads MNHNY; CDR2 reads SVGAGI (reference sequence). CDR3 length: 15 residues. V was cut by 0 bases and J by 6 bases, with 12 bases left in between. CDR3 nucleotides: TGTGCCAGCAGTTACTCGGCTAGTGGGTTCAATGAGCAGTTCTTC. Translated: CASSYSASGFNEQFF.

This clone was picked up a small number of times. For the CDR3, the DNA is TGTGCCAGCAGCTTAGTCCCCCCGGGACAGGGGATGAACACTGAAGCTTTCTTT. It yields the protein CASSLVPPGQGMNTEAFF. The chain carries TRBV7-2 and TRBJ1-1; 10 bases are a match to TRBD1. V lost 1 base and J lost 0; bases outside the gene matches: 8. The V gene's germline CDR1 is SGHTA and CDR2 FQGNSA. The CDR3 is 18 amino acids.

The chain joins TRBV6-6 to TRBJ1-1; tentatively, D is TRBD1 (6 bases). Looked up from germline, CDR1 is MNHNY and CDR2 is SVGAGI (reference sequence). V was pared by 5 bases and J by 0 bases, with 10 bases between. The CDR3 length is 14 residues. As DNA, the CDR3 is TGTGCCAGCAGTACAGGGCTCATGAACACTGAAGCTTTCTTT. Translated: CASSTGLMNTEAFF.

This sequence joins TRBV6-5 and TRBJ1-2; tentative D call: TRBD1 (6 bases). Germline values: CDR1 MNHEY, CDR2 SVGAGI. CDR3 length: 13 amino acids. V lost 6 bases and J lost 0, with 8 bases in between. The CDR3 here is CASSGTSNYGYTF. For the CDR3, the DNA is TGTGCCAGCAGCGGGACATCTAACTATGGCTACACCTTC.

The chain carries TRBV13 and TRBJ1-1; tentatively, D is TRBD1 (5 bases). Trimming removed 5 bases at V and 5 bases at J, with 15 bases between. The length of the CDR3 is 14 residues. Germline V CDR1 and CDR2: PRHDT, FYEKMQ (reference sequence). The CDR3 sequence is CASSLGTPGTEAFF. CDR3 nucleotides: TGTGCCAGCAGCCTCGGGACTCCTGGTACTGAAGCTTTCTTT.

The chain carries TRBV11-2 and TRBJ2-3; maybe TRBD2 (5 bases). The CDR3 spans 14 residues. V lost 8 bases, J lost 3 bases, and 15 bases lay in between. Germline V gene sequence: CDR1 SGHAT, CDR2 FQNNGV. The CDR3, as DNA: TGTGCCAGCGGTAGCGTTGCGGGTACAGATACGCAGTATTTT. Protein: CASGSVAGTDTQYF.

This clone was counted only a few times. At one end the junction does not follow the germline gene, possibly because of a read error. The chain employs TRBV9 and TRBJ2-5; TRBD2 matches at 11 bases. Germline loops: CDR1 SGDLS, CDR2 YYNGEE. This CDR3 spans 16 amino acids. The DNA of the CDR3 is TGTGCCAGCAGCGCTAGACTAGCGGGAATGGAAGAGGCCCAGTACTTC. Encoded protein: CASSARLAGMEEAQYF.

This chain connects TRBV5-1 to TRBJ2-7, with D perhaps TRBD2 (6 bases). Trimming removed 0 bases from V and 7 bases from J, with 26 bases in between. The CDR3 extends over 18 amino acids. Per germline, CDR1 SGHRS and CDR2 YFSETQ. As DNA, the CDR3 is TGCGCCAGCAGCTTGGCTTACGATTCCGGGACTGCAAGCGGGGAGCAGTACTTC. Protein product: CASSLAYDSGTASGEQYF.

The gene calls are TRBV11-2 and TRBJ2-1; 10 nucleotides agree with TRBD2. Germline assignment: CDR1 SGHAT and CDR2 FQNNGV. Losses at the gene ends were 0 bases for V and 5 bases for J; bases not matched to a gene: 4. This CDR3 spans 16 amino acids. The CDR3 sequence: CASSLDGTSVDNEQFF. The CDR3 bases are TGTGCCAGCAGCTTAGATGGGACTAGCGTTGACAATGAGCAGTTCTTC.

The chain is built from TRBV28 and TRBJ2-7; possibly TRBD1 for D (6 bases). The V gene's germline CDR1 is MDHEN and CDR2 SYDVKM. The CDR3 covers 13 residues. V dropped 0 bases and J dropped 6 bases, with 9 bases sitting between them. In nucleotides, the CDR3 is TGTGCCAGCAGTTTATGGCAGGGGAGCGAGCAGTACTTC. As protein: CASSLWQGSEQYF.

This sequence joins TRBV19 and TRBJ2-6; possibly TRBD1 for D (5 bases). Germline CDR1 and CDR2: LNHDA and SQIVND (reference sequence). The length of the CDR3 is 15 residues. V was cut by 6 bases and J by 0 bases, with 9 bases left in between. The CDR3 here is CASRFGHSGANVLTF. The CDR3 coding sequence is TGTGCCAGTAGATTTGGACACTCTGGGGCCAACGTCCTGACTTTC.

This clone showed up just a few times. V usage is TRBV19 and J usage is TRBJ2-2; tentative D call: TRBD2 (7 bases). CDR3 length: 19 amino acids. Germline V gene sequence: CDR1 LNHDA, CDR2 SQIVND (reference sequence). With 4 bases removed from V and 4 bases from J, the gap between germline ends came to 25 bases. The CDR3 region is CASSNLPLGGPIGTGELFF. As DNA, the CDR3 is TGTGCCAGTAGTAATTTACCGTTGGGGGGGCCTATAGGCACCGGGGAGCTGTTTTTT.